The source of this T cell receptor beta chain is a study of T cell repertoires in cytomegalovirus infection. Each CDR3 protein gets one entry after TCRdb re-called the reads with MiXCR. This table has over 150,000 distinct CDR3 sequences, 13% to 15% appearing once. Germline V lookup: CDR1 SGHTA, CDR2 FQGNSA. V lost 5 bases and J lost 4; bases outside the gene matches: 7. The CDR3 runs 15 residues. Input material: PBMCs. The chain is built from TRBV7-2 and TRBJ2-7, with TRBD2 matching 11 bases. The receptor was derived from a human donor in good health (CMV status not recorded). Some clones in this sample may be carry-over from other donors' samples. CDR3 residues: CASSPPTSGRYEQYF. Written as DNA, the CDR3 is TGTGCCAGCAGCCCTCCAACTAGCGGGAGATACGAGCAGTACTTC.